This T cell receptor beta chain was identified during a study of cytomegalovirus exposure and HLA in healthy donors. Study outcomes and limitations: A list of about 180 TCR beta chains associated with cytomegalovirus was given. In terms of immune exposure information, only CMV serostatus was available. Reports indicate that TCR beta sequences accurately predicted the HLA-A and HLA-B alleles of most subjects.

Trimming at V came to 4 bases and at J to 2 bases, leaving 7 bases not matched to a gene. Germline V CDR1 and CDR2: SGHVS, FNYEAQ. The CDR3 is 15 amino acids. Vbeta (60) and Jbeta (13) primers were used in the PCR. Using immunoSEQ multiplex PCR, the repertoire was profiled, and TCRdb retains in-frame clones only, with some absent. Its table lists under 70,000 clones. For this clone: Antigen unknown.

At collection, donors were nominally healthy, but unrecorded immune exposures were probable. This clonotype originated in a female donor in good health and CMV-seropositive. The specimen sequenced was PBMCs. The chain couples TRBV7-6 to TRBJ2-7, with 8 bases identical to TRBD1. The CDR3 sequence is CASSSQGASPYEQYF. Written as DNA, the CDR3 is TGTGCCAGCAGCTCTCAGGGGGCGTCCCCCTACGAGCAGTACTTC.